What follows are 10 T cell receptor beta chains derived from one specimen sequenced in a study of siplizumab effects on memory and regulatory T cells. Profiled with immunoSEQ multiplex PCR; TCRdb holds only in-frame clones, not every one. This table holds 95,000 to 130,000 clones, approximately 94% found once. Sequenced input: non-Treg CD4+ T cells sorted from blood. Source of these receptors: a human donor in good health.

The chain couples TRBV5-1 to TRBJ1-6, with D possibly matching TRBD1 (5 bases). CDR3 size: 14 residues. The ends were cut back, 5 bases at V and 9 bases at J, with 15 bases in the middle. CDR1 is SGHRS and CDR2 is YFSETQ in the germline V gene. DNA for the CDR3: TGCGCCAGCAGATGGCAGGGAGCCGGTTCACCCCTCCACTTT. Its translation is CASRWQGAGSPLHF. Complete variable domain (other parts from reference TRBV5-1 and TRBJ1-6): KAGVTQTPRYLIKTRGQQVTLSCSPISGHRSVSWYQQTPGQGLQFLFEYFSETQRNKGNFPGRFSGRQFSNSRSEMNVSTLELGDSALYLCASRWQGAGSPLHFGNGTRLTVT.

This chain connects TRBV5-5 to TRBJ2-1, with TRBD2 identical over 11 bases. Germline V CDR1 and CDR2: SGHKS, YYEKEE (reference sequence). This CDR3 is 16 amino acids long. V gave up 3 bases and J gave up 8 bases; unmatched junction bases: 10. In DNA, the CDR3 is TGTGCCAGCAGCTGGAGACTAGCGGGAATGCAGTATGAGCAGTTCTTC. Protein: CASSWRLAGMQYEQFF.

The V gene is TRBV5-4, the J gene TRBJ1-6; TRBD1 might be the D (5 bases). Germline CDR1 is SGHNT and CDR2 is YYREEE (reference sequence). The V end lost 3 bases, the J end lost 6 bases, and 13 bases lay between the germline ends. CDR3 length: 15 amino acids. Here the CDR3 reads CASSSGTDFNSPLHF. The CDR3 nucleotides are TGTGCCAGCAGCTCCGGGACGGATTTTAATTCACCCCTCCACTTT.

This chain uses TRBV7-2 with TRBJ2-2; 14 nucleotides match TRBD2. The CDR3 consists of 14 residues. Germline lookup yields CDR1 SGHTA and CDR2 FQGNSA. The CDR3 sequence: CGTSGGTNTGELFF. Written as DNA, the CDR3 is TGTGGGACTAGCGGGGGGACGAACACCGGGGAGCTGTTTTTT.

V gene TRBV27 combines with J gene TRBJ2-1; possibly TRBD2 for D (6 bases). V lost 5 bases and J lost 3, with 20 bases in between. Per the germline V gene, CDR1 is MNHEY and CDR2 is SMNVEV (reference sequence). The CDR3 is 17 amino acids. Written as DNA, the CDR3 is TGTGCCAGCAGTCCGGGAGACAGCCTCCTCATCTACAATGAGCAGTTCTTC. It codes for CASSPGDSLLIYNEQFF.

This clone was observed a single time. The J gene is TRBJ1-6, the V gene TRBV15, with a weak D call TRBD1 (6 bases). Trimming removed 3 bases from V and 4 bases from J, with 13 bases in between. The V gene's germline CDR1 is LNHNV and CDR2 YYDKDF (reference sequence). This CDR3 has 16 residues. The CDR3 loop reads CATSRRGKKYNSPLHF. The CDR3 bases are TGTGCCACCAGCAGGAGGGGGAAGAAGTATAATTCACCCCTCCACTTT.

The V and J genes are TRBV16 and TRBJ2-7, with TRBD2 as a possible D gene (6 bases). The V and J ends lost 0 bases and 3 bases respectively, with 15 bases between them. This CDR3 is 16 amino acids long. The germline gives CDR1 KGHSY, CDR2 FQNENV. For the CDR3, the DNA is TGTGCCAGCAGCCAATCATGGGGTAGCGGCCTCTACGAGCAGTACTTC. Its protein product is CASSQSWGSGLYEQYF.

This clone turned up a few times. The rearrangement links TRBV11-2 to TRBJ1-1; D remains ambiguous. V was trimmed by 1 base and J by 4 bases, leaving 7 bases between them. Germline V gene data show CDR1 as SGHAT and CDR2 as FQNNGV. The CDR3 has 13 residues. The CDR3 DNA reads TGTGCCAGCAGCTTAGTAAGGAGCACTGAAGCTTTCTTT. Its protein product is CASSLVRSTEAFF.

The V gene is TRBV7-7, the J gene TRBJ2-2, with 7 bases lining up with TRBD1. Germline CDR1 SSHAT, CDR2 FNYEAQ (reference sequence). CDR3 length: 13 residues. The junction had 3 bases not matched to a gene; V was cut back by 5 bases and J by 6 bases. The DNA of the CDR3 is TGTGCCAGCAGCCGTACAGGGGCCGGGGAGCTGTTTTTT. It specifies CASSRTGAGELFF.

The chain has TRBV19 and TRBJ1-2; 7 positions agree with TRBD1. Germline V gene sequence: CDR1 LNHDA, CDR2 SQIVND (reference sequence). The junction had 12 bases not matched to a gene; V was cut back by 10 bases and J by 4 bases. There are 14 residues in the CDR3. The CDR3 nucleotides are TGTGCCACACAGACAGGGCAAAAAGGCTATGGCTACACCTTC. Translation: CATQTGQKGYGYTF.